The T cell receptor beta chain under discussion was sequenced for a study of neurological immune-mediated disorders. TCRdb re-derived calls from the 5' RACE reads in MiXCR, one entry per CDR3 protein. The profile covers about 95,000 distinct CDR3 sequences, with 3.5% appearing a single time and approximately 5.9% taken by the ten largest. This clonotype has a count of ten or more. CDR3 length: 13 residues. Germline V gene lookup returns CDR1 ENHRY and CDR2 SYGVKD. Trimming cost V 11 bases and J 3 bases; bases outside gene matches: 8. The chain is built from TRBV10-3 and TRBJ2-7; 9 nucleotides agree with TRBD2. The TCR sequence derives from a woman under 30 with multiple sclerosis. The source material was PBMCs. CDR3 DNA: TGTGCCGGATCCCGACTAGCGGACTACGAGCAGTACTTC. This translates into CAGSRLADYEQYF.